Included here is one TCR beta chain sequence, with context. This entry belongs to a study of blood T cells in healthy people across ages. The V gene lost 3 bases and the J gene lost 14 bases, with 12 bases spanning the gap. The CDR3 runs 11 residues. A second PCR, run for about 7 to 11 cycles, used a sample-barcoded 5' primer plus a J-beta primer mix. TCRdb analysed the 5' RACE reads with MiXCR anew, one entry per CDR3 protein. The repertoire holds 1,100,000 or so distinct CDR3 sequences, 40% to 50% seen once, with 15% to 20% in the top ten. Sequencing was carried out using blood. V gene TRBV12-3 or TRBV12-4 combines with J gene TRBJ2-3; no clear D. The clonotype comes from a woman aged 60-75 years in good health. CDR3 nucleotides: TGTGCCAGCAGTTTCAAGGGCCAGCGGTATTTT. This codes for CASSFKGQRYF.